This T cell receptor (beta chain) appears in the sequencing data of a study of OX40 agonist ivuxolimab in advanced cancers. For context, the study as a whole: Ivuxolimab was a fully human IgG2 agonistic monoclonal antibody targeting the costimulatory receptor OX40 (CD134). The paper covers the monotherapy dose-escalation part of the phase I ivuxolimab trial, which included N ≈ 57 patients. Intravenous ivuxolimab was administered to patients every 2 weeks at six dose levels: 0.01, 0.1, 0.3, 1.5, 3 and 10 mg/kg. A male proportion of about 79% and a mean age of 60 years, ranging from about 23 to 79, were recorded for the dose-escalation cohort. Peripheral TCRbeta sequencing was intended to test whether TCR sequence diversity was altered and clonal T-cell expansion was caused by ivuxolimab. Of the 52 patients in dose escalation, about 20 had hepatocellular carcinoma, around 15 had melanoma, 9 had renal cell carcinoma and 9 had head and neck cancer. Partial responses occurred in three dose-escalation patients, of whom one had hepatocellular carcinoma and two had cutaneous melanoma. Prior anti-PD-1, anti-PD-L1 or anti-CTLA-4 therapy was permitted, and checkpoint inhibitors had been received by roughly 40% of dose-escalation patients.

On the study overall, not on this receptor specifically: After ivuxolimab, CD8+ T cells had more expanded clones than CD4+ T cells on average. In the 0.1-3.0 mg/kg groups, partial responders had among the lowest normalized peripheral clonal expansion, particularly in CD8+ T cells. At doses of 0.1 to 3.0 mg/kg, clonal expansion of both CD4+ and CD8+ T cells in blood was seen between baseline and week 6. Low levels of normalized T-cell clonal expansion were also seen in some nonresponding patients. Antigen specificity was not determined for the clonally expanded peripheral T cells.

On this clone itself: The specificity of this receptor is unknown. No clone much larger than this one lies a single base away; base qualities are absent.

The trial excluded patients who had a history of autoimmune disease or who were on systemic immunosuppression. Peripheral blood for TCR sequencing was collected from all dose cohorts at baseline, on cycle 4 day 1, and on cycle 7 day 1. Samples came from an open-label, multicenter, first-in-human phase I dose-escalation trial of ivuxolimab. Adults with locally advanced or metastatic head and neck squamous cell, hepatocellular, melanoma or renal cell carcinoma were enrolled in the trial. Before TCR sequencing, CD4+ and CD8+ T cells were separately sorted from peripheral blood. To sequence the TCRbeta CDR3 region, genomic DNA was isolated from the sorted cells. The immunoSEQ Assay was used for sequencing of TCRbeta CDR3 regions. The table was pulled from immuneACCESS by TCRdb, which kept in-frame rearrangements only. Such tables lose some clones; where checked, under half of the loss comes from unresolved V genes, and the rest has no known cause. The sample profile shows 70,000 to 80,000 clones; roughly 81% of them were found once. The leading ten clones occupy 17% of the sample.

Sequencing was performed on CD4+ or CD8+ T cells sorted from blood, taken in a trial of the OX40 agonist ivuxolimab. This TCR was sampled from an adult with an advanced solid tumor such as melanoma, head and neck, liver or kidney cancer.

In nucleotide form, the sequence is TGTGCCAGCAGCTTAGGGGACAGGGGTGACGAAAAACTGTTTTTT. Its protein is CASSLGDRGDEKLFF. The rearranged chain carries TRBV7-2 and TRBJ1-4, and 10 junction bases match TRBD1. There are 15 amino acids in the CDR3, from cysteine to phenylalanine inclusive. Kept here is only the CDR3 DNA, which spans 45 bases and is read in frame from base 1. Relative to germline, V is missing 1 base and J is missing 8 bases, with 4 bases of the junction outside any gene match. The germline V gene specifies SGHTA as CDR1 and FQGNSA as CDR2.